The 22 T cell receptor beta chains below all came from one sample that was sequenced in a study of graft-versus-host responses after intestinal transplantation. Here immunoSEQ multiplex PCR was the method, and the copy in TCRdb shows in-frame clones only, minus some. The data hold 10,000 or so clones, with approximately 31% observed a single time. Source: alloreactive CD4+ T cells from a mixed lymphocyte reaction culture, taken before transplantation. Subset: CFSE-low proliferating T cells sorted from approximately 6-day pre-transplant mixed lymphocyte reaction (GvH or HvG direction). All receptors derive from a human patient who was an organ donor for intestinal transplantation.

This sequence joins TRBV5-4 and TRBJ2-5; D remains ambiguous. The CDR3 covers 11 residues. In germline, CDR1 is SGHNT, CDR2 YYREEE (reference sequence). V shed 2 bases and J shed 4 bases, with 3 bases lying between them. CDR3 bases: TGTGCCAGCAGCTTTCGAGAGACCCAGTACTTC. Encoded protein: CASSFRETQYF.

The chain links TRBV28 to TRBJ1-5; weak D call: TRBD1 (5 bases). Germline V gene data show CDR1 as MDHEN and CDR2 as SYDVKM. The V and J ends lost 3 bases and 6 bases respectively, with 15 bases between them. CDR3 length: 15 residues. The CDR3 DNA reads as TGTGCCAGCAGTTTTATTAGGCAGGGAGGTCAGCCCCAGCATTTT. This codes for CASSFIRQGGQPQHF.

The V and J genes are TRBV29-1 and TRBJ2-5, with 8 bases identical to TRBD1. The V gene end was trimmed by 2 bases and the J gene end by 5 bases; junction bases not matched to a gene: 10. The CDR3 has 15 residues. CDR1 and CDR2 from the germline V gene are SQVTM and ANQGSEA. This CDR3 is CSVERVLRQGETQYF. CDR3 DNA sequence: TGCAGCGTTGAAAGGGTCCTCAGACAGGGGGAGACCCAGTACTTC.

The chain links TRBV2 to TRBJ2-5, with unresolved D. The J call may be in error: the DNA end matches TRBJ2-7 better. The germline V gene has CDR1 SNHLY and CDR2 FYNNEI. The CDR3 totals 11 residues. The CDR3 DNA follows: TGTGCCAGCAGTTACGTCTACGAGCAGTACTTC. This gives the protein CASSYVYEQYF.

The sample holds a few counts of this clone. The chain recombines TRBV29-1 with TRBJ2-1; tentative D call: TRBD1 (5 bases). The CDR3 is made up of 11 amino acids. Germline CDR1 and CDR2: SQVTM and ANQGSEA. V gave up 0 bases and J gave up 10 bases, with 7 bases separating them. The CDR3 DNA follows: TGCAGCGTTGAAGAAGGGGCCGAGCAGTTCTTC. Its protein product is CSVEEGAEQFF.

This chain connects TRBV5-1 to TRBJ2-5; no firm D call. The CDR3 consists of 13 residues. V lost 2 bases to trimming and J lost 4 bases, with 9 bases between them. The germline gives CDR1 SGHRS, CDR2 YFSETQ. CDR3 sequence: CASSFSVGETQYF. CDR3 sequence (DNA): TGCGCCAGCAGCTTTTCGGTGGGAGAGACCCAGTACTTC.

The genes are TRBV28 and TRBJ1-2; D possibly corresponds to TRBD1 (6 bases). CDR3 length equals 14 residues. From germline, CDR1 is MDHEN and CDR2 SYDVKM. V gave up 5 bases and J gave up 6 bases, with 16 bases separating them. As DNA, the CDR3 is TGTGCCAGCAGTCGGTCTAGGGGGGCGAATGGCTACACCTTC. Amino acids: CASSRSRGANGYTF.

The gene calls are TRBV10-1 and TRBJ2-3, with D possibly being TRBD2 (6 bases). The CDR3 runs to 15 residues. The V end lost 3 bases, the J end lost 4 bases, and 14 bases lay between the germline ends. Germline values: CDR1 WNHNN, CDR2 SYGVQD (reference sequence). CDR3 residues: CASSDSRGMADTQYF. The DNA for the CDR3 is TGCGCCAGCAGTGACTCGCGGGGAATGGCAGATACGCAGTATTTT.

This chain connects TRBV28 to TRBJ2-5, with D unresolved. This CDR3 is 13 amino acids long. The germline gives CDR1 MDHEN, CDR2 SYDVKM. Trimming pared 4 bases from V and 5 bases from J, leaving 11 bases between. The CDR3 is CASSSGSLETQYF. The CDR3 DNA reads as TGTGCCAGCAGTTCGGGCAGTCTGGAGACCCAGTACTTC.

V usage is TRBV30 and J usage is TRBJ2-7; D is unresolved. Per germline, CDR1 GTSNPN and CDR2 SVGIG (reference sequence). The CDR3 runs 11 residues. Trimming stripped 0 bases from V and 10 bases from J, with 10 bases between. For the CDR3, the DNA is TGTGCCTGGAGTGTACGTGGGGTTCAGTACTTC. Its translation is CAWSVRGVQYF.

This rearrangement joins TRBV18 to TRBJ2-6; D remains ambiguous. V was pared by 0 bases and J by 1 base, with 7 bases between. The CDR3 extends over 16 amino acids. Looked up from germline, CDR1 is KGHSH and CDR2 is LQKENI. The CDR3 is CASSPPRFSGANVLTF. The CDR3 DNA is TGTGCCAGCTCACCACCAAGGTTTTCTGGGGCCAACGTCCTGACTTTC.

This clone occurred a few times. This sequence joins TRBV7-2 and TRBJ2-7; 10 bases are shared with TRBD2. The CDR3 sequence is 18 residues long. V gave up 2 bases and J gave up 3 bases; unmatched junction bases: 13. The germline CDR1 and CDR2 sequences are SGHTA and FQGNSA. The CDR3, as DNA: TGTGCCAGCAGCTTAACAGCGGGGGGGCGGTTTAGGGTCTACGAGCAGTACTTC. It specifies CASSLTAGGRFRVYEQYF.

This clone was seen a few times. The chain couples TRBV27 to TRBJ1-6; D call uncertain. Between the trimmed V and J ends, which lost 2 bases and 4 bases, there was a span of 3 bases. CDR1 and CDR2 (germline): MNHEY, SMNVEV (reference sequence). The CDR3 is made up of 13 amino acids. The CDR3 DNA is TGTGCCAGCAGTTTACAATATAATTCACCCCTCCACTTT. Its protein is CASSLQYNSPLHF.

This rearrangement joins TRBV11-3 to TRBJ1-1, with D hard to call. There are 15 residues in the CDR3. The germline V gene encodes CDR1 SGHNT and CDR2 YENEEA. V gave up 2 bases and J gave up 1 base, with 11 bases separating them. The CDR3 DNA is TGTGCCAGCAGCTTATATGCGGGGAAGAACACTGAAGCTTTCTTT. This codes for CASSLYAGKNTEAFF.

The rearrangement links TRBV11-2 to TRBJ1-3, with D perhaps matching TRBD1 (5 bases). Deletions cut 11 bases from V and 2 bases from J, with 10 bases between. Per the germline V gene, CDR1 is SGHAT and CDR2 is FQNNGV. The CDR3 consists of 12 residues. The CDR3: CASKGAGNTIYF. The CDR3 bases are TGTGCCTCCAAAGGGGCTGGAAACACCATATATTTT.

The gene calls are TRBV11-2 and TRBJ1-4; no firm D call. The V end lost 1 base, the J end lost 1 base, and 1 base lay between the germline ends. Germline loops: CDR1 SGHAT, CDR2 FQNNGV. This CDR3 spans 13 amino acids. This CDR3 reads CASSLGTNEKLFF. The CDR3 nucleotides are TGTGCCAGCAGCTTAGGAACTAATGAAAAACTGTTTTTT.

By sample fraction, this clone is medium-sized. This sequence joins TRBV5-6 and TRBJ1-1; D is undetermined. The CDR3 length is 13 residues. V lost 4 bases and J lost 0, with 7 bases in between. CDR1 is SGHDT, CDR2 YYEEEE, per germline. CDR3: CASSRHMNTEAFF. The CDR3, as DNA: TGTGCCAGCAGCCGACACATGAACACTGAAGCTTTCTTT.

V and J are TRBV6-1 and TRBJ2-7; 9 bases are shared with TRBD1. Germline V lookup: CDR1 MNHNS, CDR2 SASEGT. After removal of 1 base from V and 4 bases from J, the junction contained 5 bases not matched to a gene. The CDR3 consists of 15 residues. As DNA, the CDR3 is TGTGCCAGCAGTGAAGAGAAGGGGACAGGGTACGAGCAGTACTTC. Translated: CASSEEKGTGYEQYF.

CDR3 coding DNA: TGCGCCAGCAGCCATCAGGGACAGGGGGTAGATACGCAGTATTTT. As protein: CASSHQGQGVDTQYF. The rearrangement links TRBV4-1 to TRBJ2-3, with 11 bases aligning to TRBD1. The length of the CDR3 is 15 residues. V shed 3 bases, J shed 5 bases, and the junction held 4 bases outside the gene matches. CDR1 is MGHRA and CDR2 is YSYEKL in the germline V gene.

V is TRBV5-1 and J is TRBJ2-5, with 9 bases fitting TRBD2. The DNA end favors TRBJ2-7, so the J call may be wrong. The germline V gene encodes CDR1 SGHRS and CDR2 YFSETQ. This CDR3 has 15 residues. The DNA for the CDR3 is TGCGCCAGCAGCTTGTTAGTAGCGGGGGACTACGAGCAGTACTTC. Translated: CASSLLVAGDYEQYF.

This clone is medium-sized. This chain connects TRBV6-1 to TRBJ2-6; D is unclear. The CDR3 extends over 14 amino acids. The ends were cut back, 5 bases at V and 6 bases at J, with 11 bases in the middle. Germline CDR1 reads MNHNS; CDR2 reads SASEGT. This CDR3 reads CASSQELVANVLTF. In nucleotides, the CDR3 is TGTGCCAGCAGTCAGGAGCTCGTGGCCAACGTCCTGACTTTC.

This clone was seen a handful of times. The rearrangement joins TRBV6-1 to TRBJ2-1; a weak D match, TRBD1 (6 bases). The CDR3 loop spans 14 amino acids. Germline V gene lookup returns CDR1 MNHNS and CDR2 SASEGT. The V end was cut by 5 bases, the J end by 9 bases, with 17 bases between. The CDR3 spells CASSYVASRGEQFF. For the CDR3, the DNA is TGTGCCAGCAGTTATGTGGCCTCCAGGGGTGAGCAGTTCTTC.